These T cell receptor beta chains were read from a single sample in a study of T cells in Graves' hyperthyroidism and ophthalmopathy. TCRdb reanalysed the multiplex PCR reads using MiXCR and keeps one entry per CDR3 protein. The sample records around 300,000 distinct CDR3 sequences, around 20% being singletons. Material: blood. These receptors were collected from a man aged 30 to 39 with Graves' ophthalmopathy. Each CDR3 is given with its conserved first and last residue. Each record gives: clone size, D gene, V gene, J gene, CDR3 protein, CDR3 DNA. A D gene is named only where the DNA matches it firmly. Clone size is given for some rows only: seen once, a few or many times, or a class if the clone is expanded.

abundance: .; d_gene: .; v_gene: TRBV11-3; j_gene: TRBJ2-7; CDR3aa: CASSFQQTAYEQYF; CDR3nt: TGTGCCAGCAGCTTTCAACAGACGGCCTACGAGCAGTACTTC
abundance: .; d_gene: TRBD1; v_gene: TRBV20-1; j_gene: TRBJ1-5; CDR3aa: CSAREAPQGVNQPQHF; CDR3nt: TGCAGTGCTAGAGAGGCACCACAGGGGGTAAATCAGCCCCAGCATTTT
abundance: once; d_gene: TRBD1; v_gene: TRBV6-5; j_gene: TRBJ2-6; CDR3aa: CASSSRGDRGASGANVLTF; CDR3nt: TGTGCCAGCAGCTCTCGGGGCGACAGGGGCGCATCTGGGGCCAACGTCCTGACTTTC
abundance: once; d_gene: .; v_gene: TRBV6-5; j_gene: TRBJ2-2; CDR3aa: CASSLNTGVAGELFF; CDR3nt: TGTGCCAGCAGTTTAAACACCGGGGTGGCCGGGGAGCTGTTTTTT
abundance: .; d_gene: TRBD2; v_gene: TRBV5-1; j_gene: TRBJ2-7; CDR3aa: CASSSGGLAGDYEQYF; CDR3nt: TGCGCCAGCAGCTCCGGGGGACTAGCGGGAGACTACGAGCAGTACTTC
abundance: many; d_gene: TRBD1; v_gene: TRBV28; j_gene: TRBJ2-3; CDR3aa: CASSPPQGASNGDTQYF; CDR3nt: TGTGCCAGCAGTCCCCCACAGGGGGCTTCCAACGGAGATACGCAGTATTTT
abundance: many; d_gene: .; v_gene: TRBV18; j_gene: TRBJ2-1; CDR3aa: CASSTQGYEQFF; CDR3nt: TGTGCCAGCTCAACCCAGGGCTATGAGCAGTTCTTC
abundance: .; d_gene: .; v_gene: TRBV29-1; j_gene: TRBJ1-5; CDR3aa: CSVGDGSNQPQHF; CDR3nt: TGCAGCGTTGGGGACGGTAGCAATCAGCCCCAGCATTTT
abundance: .; d_gene: TRBD1; v_gene: TRBV6-2/TRBV6-3; j_gene: TRBJ2-5; CDR3aa: CAIRRGQDQETQYF; CDR3nt: TGTGCCATCCGCCGGGGACAGGACCAAGAGACCCAGTACTTC
abundance: few; d_gene: .; v_gene: TRBV11-3; j_gene: TRBJ2-5; CDR3aa: CASSSRSARETQYF; CDR3nt: TGTGCCAGCAGCTCTCGTAGTGCTCGAGAGACCCAGTACTTC
abundance: many; d_gene: TRBD2; v_gene: TRBV28; j_gene: TRBJ2-5; CDR3aa: CASTSGTSGRETQYF; CDR3nt: TGTGCCAGCACCTCCGGGACTAGCGGGAGGGAGACCCAGTACTTC
abundance: .; d_gene: TRBD1; v_gene: TRBV5-1; j_gene: TRBJ2-5; CDR3aa: CASSYTGGTTPKETQYF; CDR3nt: TGCGCCAGCAGCTATACAGGGGGCACGACCCCTAAAGAGACCCAGTACTTC
abundance: many; d_gene: .; v_gene: TRBV3-1; j_gene: TRBJ2-1; CDR3aa: CASSQSDDDEQFF; CDR3nt: TGTGCCAGCAGCCAGTCGGACGACGATGAGCAGTTCTTC
abundance: .; d_gene: .; v_gene: TRBV30; j_gene: TRBJ1-5; CDR3aa: CAWSVSGRAAQPQHF; CDR3nt: TGTGCCTGGAGTGTGTCTGGCAGGGCTGCTCAGCCCCAGCATTTT
abundance: .; d_gene: .; v_gene: TRBV6-1; j_gene: TRBJ2-7; CDR3aa: CASSAFRFLLRGAVEQYF; CDR3nt: TGTGCCAGCAGTGCCTTCCGTTTTCTTTTAAGGGGAGCAGTCGAGCAGTACTTC
abundance: many; d_gene: .; v_gene: TRBV20-1; j_gene: TRBJ2-7; CDR3aa: CSARVGTGRGEQYF; CDR3nt: TGCAGTGCTAGAGTGGGGACTGGAAGAGGGGAGCAGTACTTC
abundance: many; d_gene: .; v_gene: TRBV12-3/TRBV12-4; j_gene: TRBJ1-1; CDR3aa: CASSFQRNTEAFF; CDR3nt: TGTGCCAGCAGTTTTCAGAGAAACACTGAAGCTTTCTTT
abundance: few; d_gene: .; v_gene: TRBV6-1; j_gene: TRBJ2-2; CDR3aa: CASKIGGTGELFF; CDR3nt: TGTGCCAGCAAAATTGGAGGCACCGGGGAGCTGTTTTTT
abundance: many; d_gene: TRBD2; v_gene: TRBV5-1; j_gene: TRBJ2-2; CDR3aa: CASSLGGLAGGYTGELFF; CDR3nt: TGCGCCAGCAGCTTGGGAGGCCTAGCGGGAGGCTACACCGGGGAGCTGTTTTTT
abundance: .; d_gene: .; v_gene: TRBV9; j_gene: TRBJ2-1; CDR3aa: CASSRRELANEQFF; CDR3nt: TGTGCCAGCAGCCGTAGGGAACTAGCCAATGAGCAGTTCTTC
abundance: many; d_gene: TRBD2; v_gene: TRBV6-1; j_gene: TRBJ2-7; CDR3aa: CASSVSGSSYEQYF; CDR3nt: TGTGCCAGCAGTGTTAGCGGGAGCTCCTACGAGCAGTACTTC
abundance: .; d_gene: .; v_gene: TRBV18; j_gene: TRBJ1-4; CDR3aa: CASSPPPAASYEKLFF; CDR3nt: TGTGCCAGCTCACCACCCCCGGCAGCTTCCTATGAAAAACTGTTTTTT
abundance: .; d_gene: TRBD2; v_gene: TRBV3-1; j_gene: TRBJ2-3; CDR3aa: CASSSSGRSPDTQYF; CDR3nt: TGTGCCAGCAGCTCGAGCGGGAGATCTCCAGATACGCAGTATTTT
abundance: few; d_gene: .; v_gene: TRBV27; j_gene: TRBJ1-3; CDR3aa: CASSADRKPGNTIYF; CDR3nt: TGTGCCAGCAGTGCTGACAGGAAGCCTGGAAACACCATATATTTT
abundance: .; d_gene: .; v_gene: TRBV18; j_gene: TRBJ2-1; CDR3aa: CASSLLQWSEQFF; CDR3nt: TGTGCCAGCTCACTACTCCAATGGAGTGAGCAGTTCTTC
abundance: .; d_gene: .; v_gene: TRBV29-1; j_gene: TRBJ1-5; CDR3aa: CSAANTCNQPQHF; CDR3nt: TGCAGCGCAGCGAACACCTGCAATCAGCCCCAGCATTTT
abundance: few; d_gene: TRBD1; v_gene: TRBV6-5; j_gene: TRBJ2-3; CDR3aa: CASSYRQGATDTQYF; CDR3nt: TGTGCCAGCAGTTATCGACAGGGAGCAACAGATACGCAGTATTTT
abundance: many; d_gene: .; v_gene: TRBV7-2; j_gene: TRBJ1-2; CDR3aa: CASSPSPNYGYTF; CDR3nt: TGTGCCAGCAGCCCATCCCCTAACTATGGCTACACCTTC
abundance: .; d_gene: .; v_gene: TRBV2; j_gene: TRBJ2-7; CDR3aa: CASSAGGNSYEQYF; CDR3nt: TGTGCCAGCAGTGCCGGGGGCAACTCCTACGAGCAGTACTTC
abundance: .; d_gene: .; v_gene: TRBV30; j_gene: TRBJ2-7; CDR3aa: CARLGSGPYEQYF; CDR3nt: TGTGCCCGGCTAGGCAGCGGGCCTTACGAGCAGTACTTC
abundance: many; d_gene: .; v_gene: TRBV2; j_gene: TRBJ2-3; CDR3aa: CASMRGVADTQYF; CDR3nt: TGTGCCAGCATGAGGGGTGTCGCAGATACGCAGTATTTT
abundance: few; d_gene: TRBD2; v_gene: TRBV9; j_gene: TRBJ2-7; CDR3aa: CASSVAPGQGARGTSGKSEQYF; CDR3nt: TGTGCCAGCAGCGTAGCCCCCGGACAGGGGGCTCGAGGGACTAGCGGGAAGTCCGAGCAGTACTTC
abundance: few; d_gene: .; v_gene: TRBV6-6; j_gene: TRBJ1-1; CDR3aa: CASSYRAGRGEAFF; CDR3nt: TGTGCCAGCAGTTACCGGGCAGGGAGAGGTGAAGCTTTCTTT
abundance: many; d_gene: TRBD1; v_gene: TRBV6-1; j_gene: TRBJ1-5; CDR3aa: CASSEWLTGYQPQHF; CDR3nt: TGTGCCAGCAGTGAATGGTTGACAGGGTATCAGCCCCAGCATTTT
abundance: .; d_gene: .; v_gene: TRBV7-8; j_gene: TRBJ1-6; CDR3aa: CASSLVEGDSPLHF; CDR3nt: TGTGCCAGCAGCTTAGTTGAGGGGGATTCACCCCTCCACTTT
abundance: many; d_gene: .; v_gene: TRBV28; j_gene: TRBJ2-7; CDR3aa: CASSPTGLLSYEQYF; CDR3nt: TGTGCCAGCAGTCCTACAGGGTTGTTAAGCTACGAGCAGTACTTC
abundance: .; d_gene: .; v_gene: TRBV5-4; j_gene: TRBJ2-7; CDR3aa: CASSLVGIPSYEQYF; CDR3nt: TGTGCCAGCAGCTTGGTCGGAATCCCCTCCTACGAGCAGTACTTC